This T cell receptor beta chain was obtained from a study of cytomegalovirus exposure and HLA in healthy donors. Researchers ran the PCR with 60 Vbeta and 13 Jbeta primers. As processed by the authors: Unique TCR beta chains totaled some 81 million in a later count, with around 12 million of them shared. Assay used: immunoSEQ multiplex PCR; TCRdb lists only in-frame clones, some missing. V and J calls and clone size are copied from that table; D and trimming were computed from the DNA. The specimen's table records some 120,000 clones. V was pared by 9 bases and J by 4 bases, with 18 bases between. Germline values: CDR1 SNHLY, CDR2 FYNNEI. The CDR3 extends over 14 amino acids.

The receptor's source is a woman in her sixties or seventies in good health and CMV-seronegative. The rearrangement joins TRBV2 to TRBJ1-2; D is perhaps TRBD1 (5 bases). What was sequenced was PBMCs. In DNA form, the CDR3 reads TGTGCCAGAATCAGGGTGTCCTTAGGCTATGGCTACACCTTC. As protein: CARIRVSLGYGYTF.